The 32 T cell receptor beta chains below were found in one sample sequenced in a study of post-analysis software for immune sequencing data. These receptors are not linked to any known antigen. Study-wide results and limits: The study found TRBV5-6, TRBV5-1 and TRBV20-1 among four to six TRBV segments more frequent in patients than controls.

TCR beta cDNA libraries included unique molecular identifiers. TCRdb reanalysed the PCR reads using MiXCR and keeps one entry per CDR3 protein. The repertoire holds about 540,000 distinct CDR3 sequences, with 30% to 40% as singletons. The sample comprised blood. Receptors originate from a girl under 18 with multiple sclerosis.

This clonotype was observed at least ten times. The V gene is TRBV5-1, the J gene TRBJ2-6, with D perhaps TRBD1 (6 bases). Trimming shortened V by 2 bases and J by 5 bases, and 11 bases separated the two germline ends. The CDR3 has 15 residues. CDR1 and CDR2 (germline): SGHRS, YFSETQ. The CDR3 nucleotides are TGCGCCAGCAGCTTAGGACAGCTACGGGCCAACGTCCTGACTTTC. The encoded protein is CASSLGQLRANVLTF.

The V call is TRBV6-5, the J call TRBJ2-6; either TRBD1 or TRBD2 may fit D (5 bases each). The CDR3 runs 18 residues. CDR1 and CDR2 from the germline V gene are MNHEY and SVGAGI. Trimming shortened V by 4 bases and J by 3 bases, and 19 bases separated the two germline ends. Written as DNA, the CDR3 is TGTGCCAGCAGTTTCGGGGACCGGAAAGGGATTGGGGCCAACGTCCTGACTTTC. This codes for CASSFGDRKGIGANVLTF.

The chain combines TRBV12-3 or TRBV12-4 with TRBJ2-5; D tentatively reads TRBD1 or TRBD2 (5 bases each). The CDR3 has 15 amino acids. The V end lost 6 bases, the J end lost 3 bases, and 17 bases lay between the germline ends. The CDR3 DNA reads TGTGCCAGCAGCATGAAACCGGGACCTAAAGAGACCCAGTACTTC. Its translation is CASSMKPGPKETQYF.

The table lists this clonotype with a few counts. The chain has TRBV20-1 and TRBJ2-5, with 9 nucleotides matching TRBD2. Germline loops: CDR1 DFQATT, CDR2 SNEGSKA (reference sequence). V shed 6 bases and J 0 bases; nucleotides not matched to a gene: 8. The CDR3 is 15 amino acids. The CDR3 loop reads CSATRGTSYQETQYF. CDR3 nucleotide sequence: TGCAGTGCCACCAGAGGGACTAGCTACCAAGAGACCCAGTACTTC.

The chain has TRBV20-1 and TRBJ2-5; D possibly corresponds to TRBD2 (7 bases). Trimming pared 5 bases from V and 4 bases from J, leaving 14 bases between. Germline-derived CDR1 and CDR2 are DFQATT and SNEGSKA (reference sequence). This CDR3 is 13 amino acids long. The CDR3 loop reads CSASGGLLETQYF. The CDR3 nucleotides are TGCAGTGCTTCGGGGGGCTTATTAGAGACCCAGTACTTC.

The genes are TRBV4-1 and TRBJ1-6; maybe TRBD1 (6 bases). This CDR3 has 14 residues. Germline-derived CDR1 and CDR2 are MGHRA and YSYEKL. V dropped 1 base and J dropped 10 bases, with 11 bases sitting between them. As DNA, the CDR3 is TGCGCCAGCAGCCAAGTGGGGGGCCACTCACCCCTCCACTTT. Protein: CASSQVGGHSPLHF.

The chain couples TRBV6-6 to TRBJ2-1; TRBD1 aligns across 10 bases. The end of the DNA aligns better with TRBJ2-7, so the J call may be wrong. Germline CDR1 MNHNY, CDR2 SVGAGI (reference sequence). This CDR3 is 15 amino acids long. The chain's CDR3 is CASRSRDRGYNEQYF. The CDR3 nucleotides are TGTGCCAGCAGATCCCGGGACAGGGGTTACAATGAGCAGTACTTC.

The rearrangement links TRBV29-1 to TRBJ1-1; D not certain. Trimming stripped 7 bases from V and 1 base from J, with 13 bases between. Germline loops: CDR1 SQVTM, CDR2 ANQGSEA. This CDR3 has 13 amino acids. The CDR3: CSAHRARNTEAFF. As DNA, the CDR3 is TGCAGCGCCCACAGAGCCAGGAACACTGAAGCTTTCTTT.

This clonotype was observed many times. The V and J genes are TRBV9 and TRBJ2-1, with 10 nucleotides matching TRBD2. The CDR3 sequence is 16 residues long. V was clipped by 0 bases and J by 6 bases; unmatched bases: 6. CDR1 is SGDLS, CDR2 YYNGEE, per germline. The CDR3 DNA reads TGTGCCAGCAGCGTAGATGGGACTAGCGTCCTCAATGAGCAGTTCTTC. This codes for CASSVDGTSVLNEQFF.

The chain recombines TRBV5-1 with TRBJ2-7, with D tentatively TRBD1 (6 bases). The length of the CDR3 is 17 residues. Trimming stripped 4 bases from V and 0 bases from J, with 20 bases between. Per germline, CDR1 SGHRS and CDR2 YFSETQ. The CDR3 region is CASSPNTGTPISYEQYF. The CDR3 DNA sequence: TGCGCCAGCAGCCCAAACACCGGGACACCGATCTCCTACGAGCAGTACTTC.

The DNA for the CDR3 is TGTGCCAGCAGTGAACCCGGGACAGGGGTTGTTGGCTACACCTTC. Protein sequence: CASSEPGTGVVGYTF. This chain connects TRBV25-1 to TRBJ1-2, with 10 bases aligning to TRBD1. Losses at the gene ends were 2 bases for V and 7 bases for J; bases not matched to a gene: 7. The CDR3 consists of 15 residues. CDR1 and CDR2 (germline): MGHDK, SYGVNS.

This sequence joins TRBV12-3 or TRBV12-4 and TRBJ1-1; D unclear. CDR3 length: 15 amino acids. V lost 3 bases to trimming and J lost 0 bases, with 11 bases between them. CDR3 loop: CASSFREVLNTEAFF. In DNA, the CDR3 is TGTGCCAGCAGTTTTCGTGAGGTTCTGAACACTGAAGCTTTCTTT.

This clonotype was seen only a few times. This may come from a read error, since a much larger clone is one base off. This chain connects TRBV4-2 to TRBJ2-5; 11 nucleotides agree with TRBD2. Unmatched junction bases numbered 8, after V lost 0 bases and J lost 5 bases. Looked up from germline, CDR1 is LGHNA and CDR2 is YNFKEQ. The CDR3 runs to 17 residues. The CDR3 DNA is TGTGCCAGCAGCCAAGATTGGCCTAGCGGGGGGAGGGAGACCCAGTACTTC. The encoded protein is CASSQDWPSGGRETQYF.

This clonotype was observed a handful of times. This chain links TRBV6-5 with TRBJ2-1; D is unclear. The CDR3 consists of 13 residues. Trimming stripped 5 bases from V and 12 bases from J, with 17 bases between. CDR1 is MNHEY and CDR2 is SVGAGI in the germline V gene. The CDR3 DNA reads as TGTGCCAGCAGTCCAATAGTTTCGCGTCGGCAGTTCTTC. Translated: CASSPIVSRRQFF.

The V call is TRBV20-1, the J call TRBJ2-5; a weak D match, TRBD2 (7 bases). Trimming took 1 base from V and 5 from J, leaving 20 bases between them. CDR3 length: 16 residues. CDR1 is DFQATT and CDR2 is SNEGSKA in the germline V gene (reference sequence). CDR3 sequence: CSARGGGQGIGETQYF. The CDR3 DNA is TGCAGTGCTAGAGGGGGGGGACAAGGGATCGGGGAGACCCAGTACTTC.

This chain links TRBV20-1 with TRBJ2-7; D gene ambiguous. CDR1 is DFQATT and CDR2 is SNEGSKA in the germline V gene (reference sequence). There are 14 residues in the CDR3. V was clipped by 3 bases and J by 1 base, with 13 bases between them. The CDR3 spells CSASAFVGSYEQYF. CDR3 DNA: TGCAGTGCTAGCGCCTTTGTTGGGTCCTACGAGCAGTACTTC.

This clonotype was detected only a few times. V gene TRBV4-1 combines with J gene TRBJ2-7; D remains ambiguous. V was pared by 4 bases and J by 2 bases, with 12 bases between. CDR3 length: 14 amino acids. Looked up from germline, CDR1 is MGHRA and CDR2 is YSYEKL. CDR3 region: CASSPFLQTYEQYF. CDR3 DNA: TGCGCCAGCAGCCCCTTTCTCCAGACCTACGAGCAGTACTTC.

This chain connects TRBV7-2 to TRBJ2-3, with D maybe TRBD1 (6 bases). Trimming stripped 4 bases from V and 9 bases from J, with 11 bases between. In germline, CDR1 is SGHTA, CDR2 FQGNSA. This CDR3 has 12 residues. CDR3 in DNA: TGTGCCAGCAGCTCCGGACAGTTGACGCAGTATTTT. This gives the protein CASSSGQLTQYF.

This chain links TRBV6-5 with TRBJ2-3; TRBD1 is a possible D gene (6 bases). The length of the CDR3 is 15 residues. CDR1 and CDR2 (germline): MNHEY, SVGAGI. Trimming took off 2 bases at V and 2 bases at J, with 11 bases between the two ends. The CDR3 spells CASSYAGAVTDTQYF. DNA for the CDR3: TGTGCCAGCAGTTACGCAGGGGCGGTCACAGATACGCAGTATTTT.

The chain recombines TRBV3-1 with TRBJ1-4; D is unresolved. V was pared by 10 bases and J by 15 bases, with 21 bases between. Germline CDR1 and CDR2: LGHDT and YNNKEL (reference sequence). The length of the CDR3 is 12 residues. CDR3 bases: TGTGCCAATCACCGGCCGAGGACTGAGTTGTTTTTT. Its protein is CANHRPRTELFF.

This clonotype was counted only a few times. This rearrangement joins TRBV29-1 to TRBJ1-2; D is ambiguous. The CDR3 sequence is 11 residues long. V gave up 4 bases and J gave up 6 bases, with 9 bases separating them. Germline V gives CDR1 SQVTM, CDR2 ANQGSEA. The CDR3 DNA follows: TGCAGCGTTGGGGTGACGGATGGCTACACCTTC. Protein product: CSVGVTDGYTF.

This clonotype has just a few counts. The rearrangement joins TRBV12-3 or TRBV12-4 to TRBJ1-2, with D perhaps matching TRBD1 (5 bases). The CDR3 covers 13 residues. V was shortened by 3 bases and J by 7 bases, with 12 bases between the two germline ends. CDR3 in DNA: TGTGCCAGCAGTTTTCAGTGGGGGTTTGGCTACACCTTC. It yields the protein CASSFQWGFGYTF.

This clonotype was seen a few times. As DNA, the CDR3 is TGCAGCGTTGAAGGGCGGACCATGCGGGGGGGCAATAATGAGCAGTTCTTC. Amino acid sequence: CSVEGRTMRGGNNEQFF. The gene calls are TRBV29-1 and TRBJ2-1, with 9 bases fitting TRBD2. In germline, CDR1 is SQVTM, CDR2 ANQGSEA. The CDR3 has 17 amino acids. Unmatched junction bases numbered 14, after V lost 1 base and J lost 7 bases.

In its sample, this clonotype was seen many times. This chain connects TRBV27 to TRBJ1-1; D is unresolved. CDR1 is MNHEY and CDR2 is SMNVEV in the germline V gene (reference sequence). V lost 6 bases and J 0 bases, leaving 8 bases between the germline ends. This CDR3 contains 13 residues. The CDR3 region has the DNA TGTGCCAGCAGGCGGGTCCTGAACACTGAAGCTTTCTTT. Translated, it gives CASRRVLNTEAFF.

The chain carries TRBV5-4 and TRBJ1-6, with D perhaps matching TRBD1 (5 bases). Germline values: CDR1 SGHNT, CDR2 YYREEE (reference sequence). V was trimmed by 1 base and J by 10 bases, leaving 12 bases between them. The CDR3 runs to 14 residues. The CDR3 nucleotides are TGTGCCAGCAGCTTGCAGGACACAGGATCACCCCTCCACTTT. Amino acid sequence: CASSLQDTGSPLHF. Filled out from reference TRBV5-4 and TRBJ1-6, the complete variable domain reads ETGVTQSPTHLIKTRGQQVTLRCSSQSGHNTVSWYQQALGQGPQFIFQYYREEENGRGNFPPRFSGLQFPNYSSELNVNALELDDSALYLCASSLQDTGSPLHFGNGTRLTVT.

The chain combines TRBV3-1 with TRBJ1-1; D is perhaps TRBD1 (5 bases). Germline V lookup: CDR1 LGHDT, CDR2 YNNKEL (reference sequence). V was clipped by 2 bases and J by 10 bases, with 14 bases between them. The CDR3 is 13 amino acids. In DNA, the CDR3 is TGTGCCAGCAGCCAACAGTCAGGGCTCGGAGCTTTCTTT. Protein product: CASSQQSGLGAFF.

This clonotype was found a few times. V usage is TRBV9 and J usage is TRBJ2-1; 9 bases map to TRBD1. The trim removed 2 bases at V and 4 bases at J, leaving 4 bases unmatched. The CDR3 is 15 amino acids. CDR1 is SGDLS and CDR2 is YYNGEE in the germline V gene. The CDR3 DNA is TGTGCCAGCAGCGTTGGACAGGGGATTTACAATGAGCAGTTCTTC. It is translated as CASSVGQGIYNEQFF.

This clonotype came up once. The junction does not match germline at one end; this may be a read error. The chain joins TRBV10-2 to TRBJ2-2; TRBD2 might be the D (6 bases). Germline assignment: CDR1 WSHSY and CDR2 SAAADI. CDR3 length: 14 residues. CDR3 amino acids: CASSVAGYTGGLFF. In nucleotides, the CDR3 is TGCGCCAGCAGTGTCGCGGGATACACCGGGGGGCTGTTTTTT.

This clonotype was seen ten or more times. The rearrangement links TRBV20-1 to TRBJ2-1; D tentatively reads TRBD1 or TRBD2 (6 bases each). V was trimmed by 0 bases and J by 7 bases, leaving 13 bases between them. The CDR3 covers 14 residues. Germline V lookup: CDR1 DFQATT, CDR2 SNEGSKA (reference sequence). CDR3 coding DNA: TGCAGTGCTAGAGATGGGGGGCGAGTGAATGAGCAGTTCTTC. Its protein product is CSARDGGRVNEQFF.

In this sample, this clonotype turned up a few times. This chain links TRBV5-5 with TRBJ1-2; D perhaps matches TRBD1 (6 bases). This CDR3 spans 16 amino acids. Trimming removed 0 bases from V and 4 bases from J, with 16 bases in between. Germline assignment: CDR1 SGHKS and CDR2 YYEKEE (reference sequence). In nucleotides, the CDR3 is TGTGCCAGCAGCTTGGCCGAGGGGGGGGCAGTCTATGGCTACACCTTC. This codes for CASSLAEGGAVYGYTF.

This clonotype occurred a few times. This CDR3 reads CASSPRHRAASTDTQYF. In nucleotides, the CDR3 is TGTGCCAGCAGCCCGCGCCATAGGGCGGCCAGCACAGATACGCAGTATTTT. The rearrangement joins TRBV7-9 to TRBJ2-3; D not resolved. Germline V CDR1 and CDR2: SEHNR, FQNEAQ (reference sequence). This CDR3 is built from 17 residues. The V gene lost 5 bases and the J gene lost 0 bases, with 18 bases spanning the gap.

This chain links TRBV5-6 with TRBJ2-3; no firm D call. Germline assignment: CDR1 SGHDT and CDR2 YYEEEE. The CDR3 extends over 14 amino acids. Trimming cost V 2 bases and J 1 base, with 8 bases left between them. CDR3 region: CASSFLLRTDTQYF. CDR3 DNA sequence: TGTGCCAGCAGCTTTCTACTCCGCACAGATACGCAGTATTTT.